The 19 T cell receptor beta chains in this list originate from one sample, sequenced in a study of monozygotic twins with inflammatory bowel disease. Each CDR3 protein gets one entry in TCRdb, which reprocessed the 5' RACE reads and gives no DNA. In all, the sample yields 170,000 or so distinct CDR3 sequences. The specimen was blood. The receptors derive from a human donor with ulcerative colitis or Crohn's disease, or a healthy co-twin of an affected twin (not recorded which).

This rearrangement joins TRBV28 to TRBJ2-6; TCRdb calls TRBD1, which cannot be checked without DNA. CDR3 length: 17 residues. CDR1 is MDHEN, CDR2 SYDVKM, per germline. The CDR3 region is CASRGQGTPSGANVLTF.

The chain combines TRBV20-1 with TRBJ1-6. CDR3 length equals 15 residues. CDR1 is DFQATT, CDR2 SNEGSKA, per germline (reference sequence). CDR3: CSARNRGSYNSPLHF.

The chain combines TRBV20-1 with TRBJ1-2; the TCRdb D gene call, TRBD1, has no DNA to confirm it. There are 13 residues in the CDR3. Looked up from germline, CDR1 is DFQATT and CDR2 is SNEGSKA (reference sequence). The chain's CDR3 is CSARSGGVYGYTF.

The CDR3: CSARRRGRQGLMGEQYF. J is TRBJ2-7 and V is TRBV20-1; TCRdb reports TRBD1, a call that lacks DNA to check it against. The germline CDR1 and CDR2 sequences are DFQATT and SNEGSKA (reference sequence). The CDR3 sequence is 17 residues long.

The J gene is TRBJ1-3, the V gene TRBV19. The CDR3 runs to 12 residues. Per germline, CDR1 LNHDA and CDR2 SQIVND (reference sequence). CDR3 in amino acids: CASSSNGNTIYF.

The chain joins TRBV11-2 to TRBJ2-5; TCRdb indicates TRBD2, and absent DNA this call remains unverified. The CDR3 runs to 14 residues. The germline CDR1 and CDR2 sequences are SGHAT and FQNNGV. CDR3 protein: CASCDWTTQETQYF.

This chain's CDR3 is CASSPRGANTGELFF. The genes are TRBV3-1 and TRBJ2-2; TCRdb reports TRBD1, a call that lacks DNA to check it against. This CDR3 has 15 residues. CDR1 is LGHDT and CDR2 is YNNKEL in the germline V gene (reference sequence). The full variable domain, its missing parts supplied by reference TRBV3-1 and TRBJ2-2, is DTAVSQTPKYLVTQMGNDKSIKCEQNLGHDTMYWYKQDSKKFLKIMFSYNNKELIINETVPNRFSPKSPDKAHLNLHINSLELGDSAVYFCASSPRGANTGELFFGEGSRLTVL.

The chain carries TRBV3-1 and TRBJ2-1; TCRdb designates TRBD1, a call that cannot be tested without DNA. The CDR3 covers 12 residues. CDR1 is LGHDT, CDR2 YNNKEL, per germline (reference sequence). CDR3: CASSPPRSEQFF.

This chain connects TRBV20-1 to TRBJ1-2; TCRdb gives TRBD1 as the D gene, but with no DNA this cannot be confirmed. Germline loops: CDR1 DFQATT, CDR2 SNEGSKA (reference sequence). The CDR3 loop spans 15 amino acids. This CDR3 reads CSAIPGQSFGGGYTF.

The chain carries TRBV28 and TRBJ2-5; the D call from TCRdb, TRBD2, cannot be confirmed without DNA. This CDR3 has 15 residues. The germline V gene encodes CDR1 MDHEN and CDR2 SYDVKM. The CDR3 spells CASRDPDRLLETQYF.

This chain links TRBV20-1 with TRBJ2-7; there is no DNA to check the TCRdb D call of TRBD1. The length of the CDR3 is 13 residues. Germline values: CDR1 DFQATT, CDR2 SNEGSKA (reference sequence). The CDR3 here is CGAARDRPYEQYF.

V and J are TRBV30 and TRBJ1-5; TCRdb's D gene call, TRBD1, goes unchecked for lack of DNA. The CDR3 runs 15 residues. Germline CDR1 reads GTSNPN; CDR2 reads SVGIG (reference sequence). CDR3: CAWSPGLYSNQPQHF.

The J gene is TRBJ1-2, the V gene TRBV27; the TCRdb call, TRBD1, lacks DNA for checking. CDR3 size: 14 residues. Germline V lookup: CDR1 MNHEY, CDR2 SMNVEV (reference sequence). CDR3 residues: CASSPSPPRGDYTF.

The chain combines TRBV19 with TRBJ2-3; TCRdb indicates TRBD1, and absent DNA this call remains unverified. There are 18 residues in the CDR3. Germline loops: CDR1 LNHDA, CDR2 SQIVND (reference sequence). CDR3 in amino acids: CASSHNPGTADWVGTQYF. The variable domain in full, completed from reference TRBV19 and TRBJ2-3, reads DGGITQSPKYLFRKEGQNVTLSCEQNLNHDAMYWYRQDPGQGLRLIYYSQIVNDFQKGDIAEGYSVSREKKESFPLTVTSAQKNPTAFYLCASSHNPGTADWVGTQYFGPGTRLTVL.

Frequency places this clonotype as medium-sized. The V call is TRBV12-3 or TRBV12-4, the J call TRBJ2-5. This CDR3 has 11 amino acids. CDR3 region: CASISRETQYF.

V is TRBV7-2 and J is TRBJ2-5; TCRdb gives TRBD1 as the D gene, but with no DNA this cannot be confirmed. Germline values: CDR1 SGHTA, CDR2 FQGNSA. This CDR3 has 14 residues. The CDR3 protein is CASSLGLRDETQYF.

V and J are TRBV7-8 and TRBJ1-1; TCRdb designates TRBD1, a call that cannot be tested without DNA. In germline, CDR1 is SGHVS, CDR2 FQNEAQ. This CDR3 is built from 15 residues. The chain's CDR3 is CASSPNRDPNTEAFF.

The chain has TRBV11-2 and TRBJ2-5; lacking DNA, the TRBD2 call made by TCRdb goes unchecked. The germline CDR1 and CDR2 sequences are SGHAT and FQNNGV. The CDR3 has 14 amino acids. CDR3 region: CASSLARVRETQYF.

V gene TRBV5-1 combines with J gene TRBJ2-2; TCRdb lists TRBD2, though no DNA is available to test this call. The V gene's germline CDR1 is SGHRS and CDR2 YFSETQ. There are 16 residues in the CDR3. This CDR3 reads CASSVSGRADTGELFF.